Sequencing of this TCR beta chain was carried out in a study of T cells in Graves' hyperthyroidism and ophthalmopathy. Diagnosing involved the use of clinical symptoms, serum thyroxine and TRAb, thyroid ultrasound and orbital computed tomography. Researchers took RNA transcripts and amplified the TCR beta CDR3 regions from them. A set of HTBI primers served as the primers for a first-round RT-PCR of the TCR CDR3. In TCRdb, the multiplex PCR reads were re-called with MiXCR into one record per CDR3 protein. The table records hundreds of thousands of distinct CDR3 sequences, 14% to 15% of them present only once. Specimen: blood. This receptor was taken from a man aged 18 to 35 with Graves' ophthalmopathy.

In nucleotides, the CDR3 is TGTGCCTGGAGTGGTAGCGGGGGGGCTCTAGAGACCCAGTACTTC. It encodes CAWSGSGGALETQYF. The chain uses TRBV30 and TRBJ2-5; 11 nucleotides align to TRBD2. This CDR3 contains 15 residues. The V gene end was trimmed by 1 base and the J gene end by 4 bases; junction bases not matched to a gene: 5. The germline gives CDR1 GTSNPN, CDR2 SVGIG (reference sequence).